This TCR beta chain was identified in a study of radiotherapy plus CTLA-4 blockade in lung cancer (dated by TCRdb to 2016 to 2019). Broadly, across the study: Among the enrolled patients, approximately 17% had an objective response, and about 29% reached disease control. General study outcomes and caveats: Increased serum interferon-beta after radiation, together with early dynamic changes in blood T cell clones, were reported to be the strongest predictors of response. After treatment with radiotherapy and ipilimumab, TCR clones that originated in tumors expanded in peripheral blood.

Unmatched junction bases come to 11, with V trimmed by 4 bases and J by 5 bases. The germline V gene (reference sequence) sets CDR1 to SGHKS and CDR2 to YYEKEE. Counted from cysteine to phenylalanine, this CDR3 has 15 amino acids. Solely the CDR3 DNA is kept, with 45 bases framed from the first base. About this clone: It has no known antigen specificity. No much larger clone exists at a distance of one base, and base qualities are not known.

The study evaluated CTLA-4 blockade (ipilimumab) given together with focal radiation therapy in patients who had chemo-refractory metastatic non-small-cell lung cancer. The library was obtained by the immunoSEQ multiplex PCR assay. TCRdb limited this immuneACCESS table to in-frame rearrangements with V and J called. A share of clones is missing; checked studies link under half to unresolved V genes, and the rest is unexplained. The sample yields about 25,000 clones; around 70% were counted once. The top ten clonotypes cover 3.6% of the sample. The chain uses TRBV5-5 and TRBJ1-1; 7 central bases correspond to TRBD1. The receptor was derived from a human donor with non-small cell lung cancer who had stable disease on radiotherapy plus ipilimumab. The sequencing used peripheral blood, collected from a patient treated with radiotherapy plus ipilimumab. CDR3 reads: CASSLFDRVGTEAFF. The DNA sequence is given as TGTGCCAGCAGCCTGTTCGACAGGGTCGGGACTGAAGCTTTCTTT.